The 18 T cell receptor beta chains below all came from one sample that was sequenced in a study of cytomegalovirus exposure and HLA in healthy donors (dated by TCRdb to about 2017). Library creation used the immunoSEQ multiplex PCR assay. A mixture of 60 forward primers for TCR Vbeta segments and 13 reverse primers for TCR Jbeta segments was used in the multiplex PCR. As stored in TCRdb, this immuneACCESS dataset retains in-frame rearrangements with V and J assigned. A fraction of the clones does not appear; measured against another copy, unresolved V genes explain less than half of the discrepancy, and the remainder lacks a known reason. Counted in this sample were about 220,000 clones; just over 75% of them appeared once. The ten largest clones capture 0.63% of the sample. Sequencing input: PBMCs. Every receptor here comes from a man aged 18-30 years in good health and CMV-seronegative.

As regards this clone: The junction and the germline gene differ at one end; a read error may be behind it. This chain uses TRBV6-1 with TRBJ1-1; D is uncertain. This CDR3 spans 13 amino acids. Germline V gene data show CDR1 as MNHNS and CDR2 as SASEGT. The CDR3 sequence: CTSASSGNTEAFF. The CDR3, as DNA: TGTACCAGCGCCTCTTCAGGGAACACTGAAGCTTTCTTT.

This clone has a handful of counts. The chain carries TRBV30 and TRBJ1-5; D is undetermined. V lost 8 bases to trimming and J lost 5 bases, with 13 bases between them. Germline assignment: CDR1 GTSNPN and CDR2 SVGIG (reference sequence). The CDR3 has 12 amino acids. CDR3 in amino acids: CAPRARDQPQHF. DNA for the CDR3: TGTGCCCCGAGGGCAAGGGATCAGCCCCAGCATTTT.

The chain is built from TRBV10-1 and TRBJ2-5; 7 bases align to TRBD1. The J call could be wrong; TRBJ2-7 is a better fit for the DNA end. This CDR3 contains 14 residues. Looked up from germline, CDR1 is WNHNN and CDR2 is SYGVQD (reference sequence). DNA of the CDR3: TGCGCCAGCAGTGGGACAGGTTGGAGGTACGAGCAGTACTTC. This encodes CASSGTGWRYEQYF.

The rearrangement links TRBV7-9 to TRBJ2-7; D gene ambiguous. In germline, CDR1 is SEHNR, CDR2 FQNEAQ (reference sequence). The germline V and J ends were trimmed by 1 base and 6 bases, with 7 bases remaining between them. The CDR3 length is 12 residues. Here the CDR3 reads CASSLVQSEQYF. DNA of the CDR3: TGTGCCAGCAGCTTAGTGCAGTCCGAGCAGTACTTC.

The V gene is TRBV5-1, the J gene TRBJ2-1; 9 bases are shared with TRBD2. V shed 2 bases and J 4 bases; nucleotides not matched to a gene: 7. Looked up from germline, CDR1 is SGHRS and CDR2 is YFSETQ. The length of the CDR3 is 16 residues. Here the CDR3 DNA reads TGCGCCAGCAGCTTAACCGGGACTAGCCTATACAATGAGCAGTTCTTC. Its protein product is CASSLTGTSLYNEQFF.

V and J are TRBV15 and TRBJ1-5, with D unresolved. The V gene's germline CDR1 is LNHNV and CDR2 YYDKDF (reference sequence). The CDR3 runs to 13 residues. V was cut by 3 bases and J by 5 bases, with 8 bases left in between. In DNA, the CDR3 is TGTGCCACCAGCAGGAATCAGGATCAGCCCCAGCATTTT. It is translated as CATSRNQDQPQHF.

The CDR3, as DNA: TGTGCCAGCTCACCACTGGGACAGGGGAGCTTCGGCGAGCAGTACTTC. Translation gives CASSPLGQGSFGEQYF. The gene calls are TRBV18 and TRBJ2-7; 10 nucleotides line up with TRBD1. This CDR3 spans 16 amino acids. V was pared by 1 base and J by 6 bases, with 9 bases of the junction left unmatched. CDR1 KGHSH and CDR2 LQKENI come from the germline V gene.

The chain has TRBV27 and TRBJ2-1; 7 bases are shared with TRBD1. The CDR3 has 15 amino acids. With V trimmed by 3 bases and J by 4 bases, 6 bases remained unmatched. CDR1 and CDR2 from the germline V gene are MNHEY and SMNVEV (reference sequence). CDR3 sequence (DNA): TGTGCCAGCAGTTTGGCAGGGGGAATTTACAATGAGCAGTTCTTC. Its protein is CASSLAGGIYNEQFF.

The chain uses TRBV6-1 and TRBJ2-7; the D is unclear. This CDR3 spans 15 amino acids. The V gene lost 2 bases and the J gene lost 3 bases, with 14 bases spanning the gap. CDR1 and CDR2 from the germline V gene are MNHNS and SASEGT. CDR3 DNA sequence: TGTGCCAGCAGTGAACTTTCTTCATCCTACTACGAGCAGTACTTC. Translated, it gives CASSELSSSYYEQYF.

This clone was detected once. CDR3 sequence: CASRTKSYEQYF. In DNA form, the CDR3 reads TGTGCCAGCCGTACTAAATCCTACGAGCAGTACTTC. The rearrangement joins TRBV28 to TRBJ2-7; D gene uncertain. From germline, CDR1 is MDHEN and CDR2 SYDVKM. The CDR3 has 12 residues. Trimming removed 8 bases from V and 1 base from J, with 9 bases in between.

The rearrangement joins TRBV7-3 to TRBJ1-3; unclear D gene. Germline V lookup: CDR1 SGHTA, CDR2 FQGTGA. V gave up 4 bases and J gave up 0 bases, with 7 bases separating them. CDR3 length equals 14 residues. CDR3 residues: CASSSGSSGNTIYF. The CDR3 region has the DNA TGTGCCAGCAGCTCGGGGAGCTCTGGAAACACCATATATTTT. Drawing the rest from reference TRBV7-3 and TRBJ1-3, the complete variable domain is GAGVSQTPSNKVTEKGKYVELRCDPISGHTALYWYRQSLGQGPEFLIYFQGTGAADDSGLPNDRFFAVRPEGSVSTLKIQRTERGDSAVYLCASSSGSSGNTIYFGEGSWLTVV.

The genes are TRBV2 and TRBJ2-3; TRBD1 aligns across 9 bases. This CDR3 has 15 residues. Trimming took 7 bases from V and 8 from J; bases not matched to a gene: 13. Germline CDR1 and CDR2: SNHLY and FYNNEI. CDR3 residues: CASMEGTGFFGTQYF. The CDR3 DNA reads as TGTGCCAGCATGGAGGGGACAGGGTTCTTCGGTACGCAGTATTTT.

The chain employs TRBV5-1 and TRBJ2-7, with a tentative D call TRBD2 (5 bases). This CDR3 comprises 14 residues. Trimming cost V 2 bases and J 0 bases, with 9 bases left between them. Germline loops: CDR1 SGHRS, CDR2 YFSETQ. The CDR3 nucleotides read TGCGCCAGCAGCTTCGGGGTAGGCTCCTACGAGCAGTACTTC. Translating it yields CASSFGVGSYEQYF.

CDR3 loop: CASSLHGFNYGYTF. CDR3 nucleotide sequence: TGTGCCAGCAGTTTACACGGTTTTAACTATGGCTACACCTTC. J is TRBJ1-2 and V is TRBV27; D is unclear. CDR3 length equals 14 residues. Trimming pared 2 bases from V and 1 base from J, leaving 8 bases between. Germline CDR1 and CDR2: MNHEY and SMNVEV (reference sequence).

In DNA, the CDR3 is TGTGCCAGTAGTATAAAAAGGGGCACCGGGGAGCTGTTTTTT. Protein: CASSIKRGTGELFF. V usage is TRBV19 and J usage is TRBJ2-2; D perhaps matches TRBD1 (5 bases). CDR1 and CDR2 from the germline V gene are LNHDA and SQIVND (reference sequence). The V and J ends lost 2 bases and 4 bases respectively, with 8 bases between them. CDR3 length: 14 residues.

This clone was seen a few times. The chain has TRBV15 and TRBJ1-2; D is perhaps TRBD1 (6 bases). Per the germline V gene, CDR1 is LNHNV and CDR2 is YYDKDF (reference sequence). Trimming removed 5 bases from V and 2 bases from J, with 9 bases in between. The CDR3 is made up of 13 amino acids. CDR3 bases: TGTGCCACCAGCCCAGACAGGAACTATGGCTACACCTTC. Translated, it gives CATSPDRNYGYTF.

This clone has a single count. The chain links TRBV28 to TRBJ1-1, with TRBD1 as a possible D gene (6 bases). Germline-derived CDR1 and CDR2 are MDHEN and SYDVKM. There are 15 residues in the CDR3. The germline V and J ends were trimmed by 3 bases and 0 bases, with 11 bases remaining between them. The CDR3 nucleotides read TGTGCCAGCAGTTTTATAGGACAGATGAACACTGAAGCTTTCTTT. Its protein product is CASSFIGQMNTEAFF.

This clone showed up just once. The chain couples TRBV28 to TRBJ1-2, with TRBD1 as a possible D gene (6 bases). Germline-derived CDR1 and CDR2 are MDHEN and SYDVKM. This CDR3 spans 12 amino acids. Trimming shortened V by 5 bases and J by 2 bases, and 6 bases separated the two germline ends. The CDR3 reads CASSTGNYGYTF. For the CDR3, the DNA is TGTGCCAGCAGTACAGGGAACTATGGCTACACCTTC.